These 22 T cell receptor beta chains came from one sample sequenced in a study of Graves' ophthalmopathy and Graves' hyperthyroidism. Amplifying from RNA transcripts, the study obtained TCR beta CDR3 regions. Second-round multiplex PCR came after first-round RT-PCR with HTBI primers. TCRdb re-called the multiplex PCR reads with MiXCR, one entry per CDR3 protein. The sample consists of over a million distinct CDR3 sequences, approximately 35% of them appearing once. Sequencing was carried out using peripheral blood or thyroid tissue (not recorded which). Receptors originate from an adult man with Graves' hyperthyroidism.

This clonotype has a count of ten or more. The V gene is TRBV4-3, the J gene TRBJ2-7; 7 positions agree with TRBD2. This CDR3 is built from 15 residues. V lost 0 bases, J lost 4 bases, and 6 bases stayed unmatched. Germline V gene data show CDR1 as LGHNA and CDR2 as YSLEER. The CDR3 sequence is CASSQESGGPYEQYF. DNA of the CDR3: TGCGCCAGCAGCCAAGAGTCGGGAGGACCTTACGAGCAGTACTTC.

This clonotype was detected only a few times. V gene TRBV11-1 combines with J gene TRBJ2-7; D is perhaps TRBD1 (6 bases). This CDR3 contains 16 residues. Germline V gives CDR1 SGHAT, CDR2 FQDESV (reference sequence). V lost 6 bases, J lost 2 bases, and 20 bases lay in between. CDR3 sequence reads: CASSYSQGALTYEQYF. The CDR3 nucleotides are TGTGCCAGCAGTTACTCACAGGGAGCCCTAACCTACGAGCAGTACTTC. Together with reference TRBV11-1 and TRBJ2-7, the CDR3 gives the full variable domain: EAEVAQSPRYKITEKSQAVAFWCDPISGHATLYWYRQILGQGPELLVQFQDESVVDDSQLPKDRFSAERLKGVDSTLKIQPAELGDSAMYLCASSYSQGALTYEQYFGPGTRLTVT.

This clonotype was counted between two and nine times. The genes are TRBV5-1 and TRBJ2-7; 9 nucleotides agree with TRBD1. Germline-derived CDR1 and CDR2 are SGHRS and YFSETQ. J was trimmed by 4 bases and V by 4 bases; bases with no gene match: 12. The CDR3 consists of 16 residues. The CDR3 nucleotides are TGCGCCAGCAGCAGGGATCCCGGGACAGGGATATACGAGCAGTACTTC. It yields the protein CASSRDPGTGIYEQYF.

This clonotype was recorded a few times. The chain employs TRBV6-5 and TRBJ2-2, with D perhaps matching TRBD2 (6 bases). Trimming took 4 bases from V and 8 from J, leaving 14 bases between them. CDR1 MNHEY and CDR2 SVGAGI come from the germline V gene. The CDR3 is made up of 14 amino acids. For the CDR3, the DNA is TGTGCCAGCAGTTCCTCCGTGGGGGGTGGGGAGCTGTTTTTT. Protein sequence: CASSSSVGGGELFF.

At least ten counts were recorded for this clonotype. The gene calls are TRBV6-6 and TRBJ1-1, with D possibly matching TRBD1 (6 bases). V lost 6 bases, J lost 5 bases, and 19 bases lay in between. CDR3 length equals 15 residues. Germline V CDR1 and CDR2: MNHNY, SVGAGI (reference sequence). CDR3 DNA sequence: TGTGCCAGCAGCCGAGGACAGCTCCTGGGGACTGAAGCTTTCTTT. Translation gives CASSRGQLLGTEAFF.

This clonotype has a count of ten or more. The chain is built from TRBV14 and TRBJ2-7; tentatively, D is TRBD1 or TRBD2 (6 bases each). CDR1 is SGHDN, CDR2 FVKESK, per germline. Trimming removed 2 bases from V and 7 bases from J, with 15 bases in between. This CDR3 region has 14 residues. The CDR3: CASSQTGRLREQYF. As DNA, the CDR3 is TGTGCCAGCAGCCAAACAGGGAGGTTACGGGAGCAGTACTTC.

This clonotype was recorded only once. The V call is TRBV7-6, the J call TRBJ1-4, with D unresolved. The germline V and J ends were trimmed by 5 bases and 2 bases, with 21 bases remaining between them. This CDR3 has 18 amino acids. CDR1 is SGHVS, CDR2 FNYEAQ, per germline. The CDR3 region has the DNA TGTGCCAGCAGCCCCACCCGTGGTCGGGGTCTTACTAATGAAAAACTGTTTTTT. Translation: CASSPTRGRGLTNEKLFF.

This CDR3 reads CASSEDRGAGYTF. CDR3 sequence (DNA): TGTGCCAGCAGTGAAGACAGGGGTGCCGGCTACACCTTC. V and J are TRBV2 and TRBJ1-2, with 7 bases fitting TRBD1. After removal of 1 base from V and 8 bases from J, the junction contained 4 bases not matched to a gene. The CDR3 has 13 amino acids. Per the germline V gene, CDR1 is SNHLY and CDR2 is FYNNEI. The whole variable domain, filled in from reference TRBV2 and TRBJ1-2, reads EPEVTQTPSHQVTQMGQEVILRCVPISNHLYFYWYRQILGQKVEFLVSFYNNEISEKSEIFDDQFSVERPDGSNFTLKIRSTKLEDSAMYFCASSEDRGAGYTFGSGTRLTVV.

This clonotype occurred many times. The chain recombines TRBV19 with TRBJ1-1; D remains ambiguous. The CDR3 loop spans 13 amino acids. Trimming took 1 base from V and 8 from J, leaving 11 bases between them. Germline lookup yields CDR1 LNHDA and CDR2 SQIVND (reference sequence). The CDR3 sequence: CASSIVGGREAFF. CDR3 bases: TGTGCCAGTAGTATAGTTGGCGGACGGGAAGCTTTCTTT.

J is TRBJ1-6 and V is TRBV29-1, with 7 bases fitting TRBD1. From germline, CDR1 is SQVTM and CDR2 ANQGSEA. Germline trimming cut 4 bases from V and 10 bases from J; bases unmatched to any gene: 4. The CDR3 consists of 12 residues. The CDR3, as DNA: TGCAGCGTTGCCACAGGGGACTCACCCCTCCACTTT. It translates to CSVATGDSPLHF.

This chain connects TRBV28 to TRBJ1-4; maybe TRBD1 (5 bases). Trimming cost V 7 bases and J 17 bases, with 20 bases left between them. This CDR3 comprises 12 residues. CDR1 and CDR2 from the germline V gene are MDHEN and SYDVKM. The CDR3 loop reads CASKGERGTCFF. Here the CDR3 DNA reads TGTGCCAGCAAGGGCGAAAGAGGGACTTGTTTTTTT. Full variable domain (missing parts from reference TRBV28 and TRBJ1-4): DVKVTQSSRYLVKRTGEKVFLECVQDMDHENMFWYRQDPGLGLRLIYFSYDVKMKEKGDIPEGYSVSREKKERFSLILESASTNQTSMYLCASKGERGTCFFGSGTQLSVL.

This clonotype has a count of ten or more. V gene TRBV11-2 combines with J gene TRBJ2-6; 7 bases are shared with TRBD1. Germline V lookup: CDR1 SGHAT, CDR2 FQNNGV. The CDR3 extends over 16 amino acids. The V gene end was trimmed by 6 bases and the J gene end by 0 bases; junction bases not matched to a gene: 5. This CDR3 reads CASRGGWISGANVLTF. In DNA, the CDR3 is TGTGCCAGCAGAGGGGGCTGGATCTCTGGGGCCAACGTCCTGACTTTC.

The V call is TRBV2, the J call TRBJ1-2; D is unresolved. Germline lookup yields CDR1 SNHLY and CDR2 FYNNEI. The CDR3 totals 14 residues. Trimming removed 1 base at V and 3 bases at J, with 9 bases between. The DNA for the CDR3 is TGTGCCAGCAGTGAAGTCGCTGGGCACTATGGCTACACCTTC. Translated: CASSEVAGHYGYTF.

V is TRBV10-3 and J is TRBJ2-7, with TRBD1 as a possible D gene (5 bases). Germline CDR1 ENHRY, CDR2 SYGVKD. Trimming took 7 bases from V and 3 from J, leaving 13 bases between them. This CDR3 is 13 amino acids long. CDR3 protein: CAITGQPLYEQYF. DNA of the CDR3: TGTGCCATCACAGGGCAACCACTCTACGAGCAGTACTTC.

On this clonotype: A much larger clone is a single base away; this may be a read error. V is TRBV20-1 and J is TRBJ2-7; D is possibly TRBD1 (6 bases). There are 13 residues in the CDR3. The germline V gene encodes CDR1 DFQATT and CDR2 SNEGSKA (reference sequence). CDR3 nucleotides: TGCAGTGCTAGGACAGGCGCAACCTACGAGCAGTGCTTC. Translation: CSARTGATYEQCF.

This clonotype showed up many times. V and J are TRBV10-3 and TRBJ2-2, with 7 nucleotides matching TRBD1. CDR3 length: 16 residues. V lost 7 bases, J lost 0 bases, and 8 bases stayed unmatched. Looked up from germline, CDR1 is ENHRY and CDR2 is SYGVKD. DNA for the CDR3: TGTGCCATCAATTCGGCAGGGGGAACGAACACCGGGGAGCTGTTTTTT. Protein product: CAINSAGGTNTGELFF.

The CDR3: CASSPRATGPEAFF. In DNA, the CDR3 is TGTGCCAGCAGCCCCCGGGCCACGGGGCCTGAAGCTTTCTTT. The chain joins TRBV14 to TRBJ1-1; D perhaps matches TRBD1 (5 bases). With 4 bases removed from V and 6 bases from J, the gap between germline ends came to 15 bases. There are 14 residues in the CDR3. Germline V gene lookup returns CDR1 SGHDN and CDR2 FVKESK.

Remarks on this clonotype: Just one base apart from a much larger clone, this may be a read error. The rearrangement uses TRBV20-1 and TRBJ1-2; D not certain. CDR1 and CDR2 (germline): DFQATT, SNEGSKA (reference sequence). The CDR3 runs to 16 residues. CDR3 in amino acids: CSTRVVQQPPRPGYTF. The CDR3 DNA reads TGCAGTACTAGAGTCGTTCAACAGCCGCCGAGACCTGGCTACACCTTC.

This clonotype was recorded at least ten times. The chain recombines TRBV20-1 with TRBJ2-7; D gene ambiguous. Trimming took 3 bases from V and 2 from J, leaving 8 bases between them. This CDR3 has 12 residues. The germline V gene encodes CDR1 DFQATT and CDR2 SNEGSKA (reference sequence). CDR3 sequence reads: CSASPATYEQYF. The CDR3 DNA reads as TGCAGTGCTAGCCCAGCCACCTACGAGCAGTACTTC.

The CDR3 loop is CSAETGGLSVELFF. CDR3 coding DNA: TGCAGTGCGGAAACAGGGGGCCTATCGGTGGAGCTGTTTTTT. This chain connects TRBV20-1 to TRBJ2-2; 9 bases are shared with TRBD1. V shed 6 bases and J 10 bases; nucleotides not matched to a gene: 12. The length of the CDR3 is 14 residues. Germline-derived CDR1 and CDR2 are DFQATT and SNEGSKA (reference sequence).

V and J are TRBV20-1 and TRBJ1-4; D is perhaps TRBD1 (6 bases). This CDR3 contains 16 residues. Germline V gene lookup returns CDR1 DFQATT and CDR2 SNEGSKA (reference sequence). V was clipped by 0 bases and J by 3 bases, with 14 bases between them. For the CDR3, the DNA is TGCAGTGCTAGAGATCGGACAGTTAGCGCTAATGAAAAACTGTTTTTT. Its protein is CSARDRTVSANEKLFF.

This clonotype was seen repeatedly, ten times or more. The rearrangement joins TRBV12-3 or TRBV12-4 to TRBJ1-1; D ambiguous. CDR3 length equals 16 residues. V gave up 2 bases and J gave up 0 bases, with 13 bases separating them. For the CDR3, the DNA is TGTGCCAGCAGTTTATCAGGAAGGCTAATGAACACTGAAGCTTTCTTT. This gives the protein CASSLSGRLMNTEAFF.